This TCR beta chain was found in a study of blood T cell repertoires in COVID-19. The assay was immunoSEQ multiplex PCR, and TCRdb's table has in-frame clones only and misses some. The sample has around 60,000 clones, 84% seen once; the top ten hold about 16%. V lost 5 bases, J lost 4 bases, and 15 bases lay in between. This CDR3 spans 14 amino acids. Germline V gene lookup returns CDR1 SEHNR and CDR2 FQNEAQ (reference sequence). The rearrangement uses TRBV7-9 and TRBJ2-7; tentatively, D is TRBD2 (5 bases). The specimen was peripheral blood. This TCR was sampled from a man aged 60 to 75 with COVID-19, enrolled during active disease. CDR3 loop: CASSLQRAGYEQYF. In DNA form, the CDR3 reads TGTGCCAGCAGCCTCCAGAGGGCTGGTTACGAGCAGTACTTC.